This T cell receptor beta chain was sequenced during a study of blood T cells in healthy people across ages. The study's findings and limits: It was not known whether donors were CMV positive (a possible confounder of expanded clonotype changes). More naive CD4+ cells and higher diversity marked long-lived donors relative to aged donors.

Together with a sample-barcoded 5' primer, a J-beta primer mix was included in a second PCR lasting about 6 to 11 cycles. Via MiXCR, TCRdb re-called the 5' RACE reads, giving one row per CDR3 protein. The sample has roughly 2 million distinct CDR3 sequences; about 50% are singletons. Trimming shortened V by 2 bases and J by 2 bases, and 14 bases separated the two germline ends. The CDR3 is 15 amino acids. In germline, CDR1 is SQVTM, CDR2 ANQGSEA. As for this clonotype: Its matching antigen is unknown.

Specimen: blood. This sequence joins TRBV29-1 and TRBJ2-3; D possibly corresponds to TRBD1 (6 bases). This sequence originates from a woman aged 40 to 50 in good health. The CDR3 nucleotides are TGCAGCGTTGAATATACCGGGACACCCACAGATACGCAGTATTTT. Its protein product is CSVEYTGTPTDTQYF.